The clone carrying this T cell receptor beta chain was found many times. Its antigen is not identified. The source of the sample is a study of T cells in Graves' hyperthyroidism and ophthalmopathy. Study-level results: It was a median around seven months before onset that the model predicted ophthalmopathy. Ophthalmopathy was separated from stable hyperthyroidism by a 13 V-J model.

RNA transcripts served as the template for amplifying TCR beta CDR3 regions. The HTBI set primed first-round TCR CDR3 RT-PCR. TCRdb used MiXCR to reprocess the multiplex PCR reads, holding one entry per CDR3 protein. This sample carries about 640,000 distinct CDR3 sequences, around 21% of them seen once, and the ten largest clones take around a third. Trimming took 1 base from V and 0 from J, leaving 10 bases between them. Germline CDR1 is MNHEY and CDR2 is SVGEGT. This CDR3 is built from 15 residues. V is TRBV6-2 or TRBV6-3 and J is TRBJ2-7; the D gene is possibly TRBD1 (5 bases). Sequencing was done on a sample of blood. This sequence was found in a man aged 25-45 years with Graves' ophthalmopathy. The CDR3 region has the DNA TGTGCCAGCAGTTACTTGGGGCCGAACTCCTACGAGCAGTACTTC. It codes for CASSYLGPNSYEQYF.